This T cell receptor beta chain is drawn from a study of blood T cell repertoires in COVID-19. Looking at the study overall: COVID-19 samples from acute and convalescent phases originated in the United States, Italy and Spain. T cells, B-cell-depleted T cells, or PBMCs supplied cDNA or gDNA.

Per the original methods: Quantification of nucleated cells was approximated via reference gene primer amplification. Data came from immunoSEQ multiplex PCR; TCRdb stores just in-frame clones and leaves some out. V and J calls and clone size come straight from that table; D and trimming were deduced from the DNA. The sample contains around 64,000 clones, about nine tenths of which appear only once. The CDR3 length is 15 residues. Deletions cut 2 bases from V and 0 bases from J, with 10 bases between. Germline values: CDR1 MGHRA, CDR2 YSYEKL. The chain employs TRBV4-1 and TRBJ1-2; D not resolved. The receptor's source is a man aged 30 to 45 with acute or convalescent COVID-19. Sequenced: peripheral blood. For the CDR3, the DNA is TGCGCCAGCAGCCAACAAGAGCTAGCTAACTATGGCTACACCTTC. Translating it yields CASSQQELANYGYTF.